This record covers a single TCR beta chain. The method was immunoSEQ multiplex PCR; TCRdb's version includes in-frame clones alone and lacks a portion of them. The repertoire holds nearly 60,000 clones, more than 80% seen once, with 0.49% in the top ten. The sample originates from a study of T cell changes during pregnancy in multiple sclerosis. The germline V gene encodes CDR1 KGHSH and CDR2 LQKENI. Trimming took 1 base from V and 3 from J, leaving 12 bases between them. This CDR3 has 15 residues. The sequencing here drew on CD4+ T cells from peripheral blood mononuclear cells, taken after pregnancy. The origin of this receptor is a female donor in good health, enrolled as a control in a pregnancy study. The chain recombines TRBV18 with TRBJ1-2; D ambiguous. The CDR3 coding sequence is TGTGCCAGCTCACCACAGACCGGGTCCGACTATGGCTACACCTTC. This encodes CASSPQTGSDYGYTF.